This TCR beta chain is drawn from a study of blood T cell repertoires in COVID-19. The CDR3 sequence is 14 residues long. Between the trimmed V and J ends, which lost 0 bases and 5 bases, there was a span of 10 bases. CDR1 is LGHNA, CDR2 YSLEER, per germline. Data came from immunoSEQ multiplex PCR; TCRdb stores just in-frame clones and leaves some out. The data hold about 70,000 clones, with about three quarters observed a single time. This TCR was recovered from a human donor in a cohort sampled during active COVID-19. This chain connects TRBV4-3 to TRBJ1-1, with a weak D call TRBD1 (6 bases). Sequenced sample: peripheral blood. CDR3 residues: CASSQDMGATEAFF. CDR3 nucleotide sequence: TGCGCCAGCAGCCAAGATATGGGGGCGACTGAAGCTTTCTTT.